This T cell receptor (beta chain) stems from a study of cytomegalovirus exposure and HLA in healthy donors. Trimming at V came to 6 bases and at J to 5 bases, leaving 4 bases not matched to a gene. CDR1 is LNHDA and CDR2 is SQIVND in the germline V gene (reference sequence). The CDR3 length is 13 residues. The PCR employed 60 Vbeta primers together with 13 Jbeta primers. TCRdb keeps only in-frame clones here, not all; method: immunoSEQ multiplex PCR. The sample's table shows approximately 180,000 clones. Material: PBMCs. This sequence originates from a man aged 25-45 years in good health and CMV-seronegative. The genes are TRBV19 and TRBJ1-5; TRBD1 aligns across 7 bases. For the CDR3, the DNA is TGTGCCAGTAGGGGGACAGCATATCAGCCCCAGCATTTT. This codes for CASRGTAYQPQHF.